The 3 T cell receptor beta chains below come from one sample, sequenced in a study of breast tumors, draining lymph nodes, adjacent tissues. TCRdb re-called the multiplex PCR reads with MiXCR, one entry per CDR3 protein. The sample holds roughly 25,000 distinct CDR3 sequences, approximately 75% seen once. Material: tumor-adjacent breast tissue. All receptors derive from a female donor with breast cancer. Some clones in this sample may be carry-over from other donors' samples.

Turning to this clonotype: At one end the junction does not follow the germline gene, possibly because of a read error. The rearrangement links TRBV6-2 or TRBV6-3 to TRBJ2-1; no firm D call. In germline, CDR1 is MNHEY, CDR2 SVGEGT. The CDR3 loop spans 13 amino acids. The chain's CDR3 is CASSYEPPTVRDF. The DNA of the CDR3 is TGTGCCAGCAGTTATGAGCCCCCGACCGTTCGCGACTTC.

Sample share makes this clonotype large. J is TRBJ2-7 and V is TRBV5-1; 10 nucleotides match TRBD2. J was trimmed by 2 bases and V by 3 bases; bases with no gene match: 5. Per germline, CDR1 SGHRS and CDR2 YFSETQ. The CDR3 consists of 15 residues. CDR3 in amino acids: CASSSGLAATYEQYF. CDR3 in DNA: TGCGCCAGCAGCTCCGGACTAGCGGCCACCTACGAGCAGTACTTC.

The rearrangement joins TRBV19 to TRBJ2-7; D is ambiguous. The V gene's germline CDR1 is LNHDA and CDR2 SQIVND (reference sequence). The CDR3 length is 15 residues. V lost 0 bases, J lost 3 bases, and 12 bases lay in between. The DNA of the CDR3 is TGTGCCAGTAGTATAGATTTTTCCGAGAACTACGAGCAGTACTTC. As protein: CASSIDFSENYEQYF.